The entry that follows covers one T cell receptor (beta chain) sequence. Authors' methods: How many nucleated cells were present was estimated from reference gene primer amplification. Some clones are missing from TCRdb's copy, which holds only in-frame ones; the method was immunoSEQ multiplex PCR. The D gene and trimming were derived from the DNA, and the V and J assignments and clone size from that table. The sample holds 300,000 to 500,000 clones, 88% seen once. The data were obtained in a study of blood T cell repertoires in COVID-19. The overall study: Samples representing acute and convalescent COVID-19 were sourced from the United States, Italy and Spain. Sample material is recorded as cDNA or gDNA derived from T cells, B-cell-depleted T cells, or PBMCs.

Germline loops: CDR1 MNHNS, CDR2 SASEGT. V shed 3 bases and J shed 8 bases, with 7 bases lying between them. The CDR3 is 11 amino acids. Participants were aged about 18 to 89 years, lived in 25 or so US areas, and enrolled virtually. The receptor was derived from a middle-aged woman with acute COVID-19. Sequences were obtained from PBMCs or T cells enriched from blood (not recorded which). The chain combines TRBV6-1 with TRBJ1-2; D remains ambiguous. The CDR3 region is CASSDGWGYTF. CDR3 coding DNA: TGTGCCAGCAGTGACGGGTGGGGCTACACCTTC.